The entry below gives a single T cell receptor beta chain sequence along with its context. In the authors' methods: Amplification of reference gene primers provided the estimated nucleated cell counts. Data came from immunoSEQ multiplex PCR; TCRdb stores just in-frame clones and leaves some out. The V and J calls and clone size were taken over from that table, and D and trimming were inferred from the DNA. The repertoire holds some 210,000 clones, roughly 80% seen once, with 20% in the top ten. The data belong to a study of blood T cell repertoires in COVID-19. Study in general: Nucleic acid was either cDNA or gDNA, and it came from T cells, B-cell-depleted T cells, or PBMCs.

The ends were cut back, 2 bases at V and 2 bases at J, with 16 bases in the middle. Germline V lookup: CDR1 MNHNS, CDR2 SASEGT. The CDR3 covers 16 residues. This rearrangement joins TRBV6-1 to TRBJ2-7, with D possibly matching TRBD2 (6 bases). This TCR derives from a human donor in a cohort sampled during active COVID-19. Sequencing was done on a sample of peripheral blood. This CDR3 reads CASSEPYLGLTYEQYF. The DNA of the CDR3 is TGTGCCAGCAGTGAACCCTATTTGGGACTCACCTACGAGCAGTACTTC.